These T cell receptor beta chains were read from a single sample in a study of blood T cell repertoires in COVID-19. Method: immunoSEQ multiplex PCR; TCRdb's copy keeps in-frame clones and lacks some. The table includes about 210,000 clones, 65% to 90% detected once. Material: peripheral blood. The receptors shown here come from a woman in her seventies with COVID-19, enrolled during active disease. Each CDR3 is given with its conserved first and last residue. Fields, in order: J gene, clone size, D gene, V gene, CDR3 protein, CDR3 DNA. D genes are given only for firm matches. Clone sizes are given selectively: once, few, many, or a class where the clone is expanded.

TRBJ2-1 . TRBD1 TRBV18 CASSPTTGAYNEQFF TGTGCCAGCTCACCGACGACAGGGGCCTACAATGAGCAGTTCTTC
TRBJ1-4 . . TRBV5-4 CASSADSFNEKLFF TGTGCCAGCAGCGCGGACAGCTTTAATGAAAAACTGTTTTTT
TRBJ1-2 . . TRBV7-2 CASSLAVTNYGYTF TGTGCCAGCAGCTTGGCCGTTACTAACTATGGCTACACCTTC
TRBJ1-4 few . TRBV3-1/TRBV3-2 CASSFRGEKLFF TGTGCCAGCAGCTTCCGAGGCGAAAAACTGTTTTTT
TRBJ1-1 . . TRBV11-3 CASSGLIYTEAFF TGTGCCAGCAGCGGCTTAATTTACACTGAAGCTTTCTTT
TRBJ1-2 . . TRBV6-2/TRBV6-3 CASSLSLYGYTF TGTGCCAGCAGTCTGTCCTTATATGGCTACACCTTC
TRBJ2-4 few . TRBV18 CASSPPGSKNIQYF TGTGCCAGCTCGCCCCCAGGGTCGAAGAACATTCAGTACTTC
TRBJ2-3 . . TRBV19 CASSIRGSPDTQYF TGTGCCAGTAGTATAAGGGGGAGCCCAGATACGCAGTATTTT
TRBJ2-7 few TRBD2 TRBV6-2/TRBV6-3 CASSYTSGTSYEQYF TGTGCCAGCAGTTACACTAGCGGGACCTCCTACGAGCAGTACTTC
TRBJ2-5 . TRBD1 TRBV2 CASSPGTGKIQYF TGTGCCAGCAGTCCCGGGACAGGTAAGATCCAGTACTTC
TRBJ1-1 . TRBD1 TRBV27 CASSADRGVRNTEAFF TGTGCCAGCAGTGCCGACAGGGGAGTGAGGAACACTGAAGCTTTCTTT
TRBJ1-1 . . TRBV12-3/TRBV12-4 CASSHRESTEAFF TGTGCCAGCAGCCACAGGGAAAGCACTGAAGCTTTCTTT
TRBJ2-3 . TRBD2 TRBV7-6 CASSLGAGVLDTQYF TGTGCCAGCAGCTTGGGAGCGGGGGTTTTAGATACGCAGTATTTT
TRBJ1-6 . TRBD1 TRBV2 CASSEDRANSPLHF TGTGCCAGCAGTGAGGACAGGGCCAATTCACCCCTCCACTTT
TRBJ1-2 few . TRBV19 CASSVGARGGYTF TGTGCCAGTAGTGTGGGGGCAAGAGGTGGCTACACCTTC
TRBJ2-7 . TRBD2 TRBV30 CAWSVVEGLAGGRSSYEQYF TGTGCCTGGAGTGTAGTGGAAGGACTAGCGGGAGGCCGTAGCTCCTACGAGCAGTACTTC
TRBJ2-3 once . TRBV13 CASSFLQARGDTQYF TGTGCCAGCAGCTTTCTCCAAGCACGGGGGGATACGCAGTATTTT
TRBJ2-7 . TRBD1 TRBV5-1 CASSLPDRGTYEQYF TGCGCCAGCAGCTTACCGGACAGGGGGACCTACGAGCAGTACTTC
TRBJ1-2 . . TRBV19 CASSNLAGSNYGYTF TGTGCCAGTAGTAACCTCGCAGGGTCTAACTATGGCTACACCTTC
TRBJ1-4 . TRBD1 TRBV19 CASSITTGVGEKLFF TGTGCCAGTAGTATTACTACAGGGGTAGGTGAAAAACTGTTTTTT
TRBJ1-6 . . TRBV9 CASSVGQDNSPLHF TGTGCCAGCAGCGTAGGCCAGGATAATTCACCCCTCCACTTT
TRBJ1-3 . TRBD1 TRBV19 CASRKSDRGTGNTIYF TGTGCCAGTAGAAAGTCGGACAGGGGTACTGGAAACACCATATATTTT
TRBJ1-2 once . TRBV7-2 CASSTNVEGYTF TGTGCCAGCAGCACCAACGTGGAGGGCTACACCTTC
TRBJ2-5 . TRBD2 TRBV5-4 CASSTQAGRQETQYF TGTGCCAGCAGCACACAAGCGGGACGGCAAGAGACCCAGTACTTC
TRBJ1-2 many . TRBV4-2 CASSQAGARTGYTF TGTGCCAGCAGCCAAGCGGGAGCTAGGACGGGCTACACCTTC
TRBJ1-5 . TRBD1 TRBV7-8 CASSLAGQGAQPQHF TGTGCCAGCAGCTTAGCGGGACAGGGGGCTCAGCCCCAGCATTTT
TRBJ1-3 . TRBD1 TRBV19 CASSLQGAGNTIYF TGTGCCAGTAGCCTACAGGGGGCTGGAAACACCATATATTTT
TRBJ2-7 . TRBD1 TRBV6-2/TRBV6-3 CASSYLQGAQYEQYF TGTGCCAGCAGTTACCTACAGGGGGCGCAGTACGAGCAGTACTTC
TRBJ1-1 . . TRBV11-3 CASSAGVAEGTEAFF TGTGCCAGCAGCGCAGGAGTCGCCGAGGGCACTGAAGCTTTCTTT
TRBJ1-4 . . TRBV4-2 CASSQRDNNEKLFF TGTGCCAGCAGCCAACGGGACAACAATGAAAAACTGTTTTTT
TRBJ2-5 . TRBD2 TRBV11-2 CASSLNGLAATQYF TGTGCCAGCAGCTTAAATGGACTAGCGGCGACCCAGTACTTC
TRBJ2-5 . TRBD2 TRBV10-3 CATGTSGISETQYF TGTGCCACGGGGACTAGCGGGATCTCAGAGACCCAGTACTTC
TRBJ1-4 . . TRBV6-6 CASSYSGRTNEKLFF TGTGCCAGCAGTTACAGTGGGAGAACTAATGAAAAACTGTTTTTT
TRBJ2-5 . . TRBV7-2 CASSLVAEETQYF TGTGCCAGCAGCTTAGTAGCGGAAGAGACCCAGTACTTC